This T cell receptor (beta chain) was identified during a study of CD4+ T cells in melanoma. Remarks on this clone: The antigen is not known.

CDR1 and CDR2 (germline): ENHRY, SYGVKD. The length of the CDR3 is 16 residues. Deletions cut 0 bases from V and 10 bases from J, with 16 bases between. The assay was immunoSEQ multiplex PCR, and TCRdb's table has in-frame clones only and misses some. The data show 9,500 to 13,000 clones, approximately 67% seen once. Whole-study findings and limits: Neoantigen-specific CD4+ T cells in melanoma reportedly had diverse differentiation states.

The sample was cells from a culture (not recorded whether cultured in vitro). The J gene is TRBJ1-6, the V gene TRBV10-3, with D possibly being TRBD1 (6 bases). This receptor was obtained from a human donor with melanoma. The CDR3 region is CAISESAGALGSPLHF. The CDR3 DNA reads TGTGCCATCAGTGAGTCGGCGGGGGCATTGGGGTCACCCCTCCACTTT.